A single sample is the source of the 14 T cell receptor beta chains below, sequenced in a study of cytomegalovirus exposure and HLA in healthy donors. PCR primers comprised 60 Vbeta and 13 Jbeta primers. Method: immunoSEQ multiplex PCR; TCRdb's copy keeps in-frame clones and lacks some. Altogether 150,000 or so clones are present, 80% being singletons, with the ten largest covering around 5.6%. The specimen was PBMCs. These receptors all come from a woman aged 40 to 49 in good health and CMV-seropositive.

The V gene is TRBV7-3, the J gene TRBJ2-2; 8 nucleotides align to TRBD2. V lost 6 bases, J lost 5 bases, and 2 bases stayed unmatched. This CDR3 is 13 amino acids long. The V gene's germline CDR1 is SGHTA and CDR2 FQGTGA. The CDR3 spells CASRTSATGELFF. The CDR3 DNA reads TGTGCCAGCAGGACTAGCGCGACCGGGGAGCTGTTTTTT.

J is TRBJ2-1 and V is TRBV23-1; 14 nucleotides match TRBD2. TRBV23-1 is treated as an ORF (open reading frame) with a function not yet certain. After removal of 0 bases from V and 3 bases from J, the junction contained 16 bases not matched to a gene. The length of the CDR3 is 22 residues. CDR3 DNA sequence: TGCGCCAGCAGTCAATCGTACCCGGCCCCGGGACTAGCGGGAGAGTACTACAATGAGCAGTTCTTC. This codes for CASSQSYPAPGLAGEYYNEQFF.

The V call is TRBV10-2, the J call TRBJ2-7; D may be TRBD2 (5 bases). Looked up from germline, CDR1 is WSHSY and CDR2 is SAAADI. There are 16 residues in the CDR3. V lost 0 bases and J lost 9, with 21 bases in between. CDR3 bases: TGCGCCAGCAGTGAGTCGGCAGCCTTTGAGGGATATGGGCAGTACTTC. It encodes CASSESAAFEGYGQYF.

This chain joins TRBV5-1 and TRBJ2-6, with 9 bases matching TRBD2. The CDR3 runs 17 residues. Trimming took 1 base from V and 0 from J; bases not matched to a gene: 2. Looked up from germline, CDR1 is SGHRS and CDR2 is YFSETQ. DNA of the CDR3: TGCGCCAGCAGCTTGAGTAGCGGGGGCTCTGGGGCCAACGTCCTGACTTTC. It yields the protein CASSLSSGGSGANVLTF.

The CDR3 DNA reads TGTGCCAGCAGCCCTCAAGCGGGGTCTAACTATGGCTACACCTTC. It yields the protein CASSPQAGSNYGYTF. This chain uses TRBV7-2 with TRBJ1-2; no reliable D call. Germline assignment: CDR1 SGHTA and CDR2 FQGNSA. V lost 5 bases, J lost 0 bases, and 13 bases lay in between. There are 15 residues in the CDR3.

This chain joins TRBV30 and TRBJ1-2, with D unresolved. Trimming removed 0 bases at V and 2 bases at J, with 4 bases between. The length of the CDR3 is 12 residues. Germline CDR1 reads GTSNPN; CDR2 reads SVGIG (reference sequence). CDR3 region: CAWSVANYGYTF. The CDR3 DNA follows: TGTGCCTGGAGTGTAGCCAACTATGGCTACACCTTC.

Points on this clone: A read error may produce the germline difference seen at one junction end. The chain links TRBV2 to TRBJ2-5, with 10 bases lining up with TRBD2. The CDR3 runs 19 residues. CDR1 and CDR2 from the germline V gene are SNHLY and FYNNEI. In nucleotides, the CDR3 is TGTGCCAGCAGTGATCCTAGCGGGAGCTACGGGAGCTTACAAGGGACCCAGTACTTC. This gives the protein CASSDPSGSYGSLQGTQYF.

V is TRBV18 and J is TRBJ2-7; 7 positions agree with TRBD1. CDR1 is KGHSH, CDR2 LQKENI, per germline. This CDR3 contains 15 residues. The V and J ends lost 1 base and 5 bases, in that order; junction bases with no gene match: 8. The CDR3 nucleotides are TGTGCCAGCTCACCACTGTTCACAGGGGAAGACGAGCAGTACTTC. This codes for CASSPLFTGEDEQYF.

In DNA, the CDR3 is TGTGCCAGCAGTTCCTTCGCAATGGGACTAGTTCGTTCAGATACGCAGTATTTT. Protein: CASSSFAMGLVRSDTQYF. This chain joins TRBV27 and TRBJ2-3, with 8 nucleotides matching TRBD2. The CDR3 loop spans 18 amino acids. V shed 4 bases and J 4 bases; nucleotides not matched to a gene: 16. The germline V gene encodes CDR1 MNHEY and CDR2 SMNVEV (reference sequence).

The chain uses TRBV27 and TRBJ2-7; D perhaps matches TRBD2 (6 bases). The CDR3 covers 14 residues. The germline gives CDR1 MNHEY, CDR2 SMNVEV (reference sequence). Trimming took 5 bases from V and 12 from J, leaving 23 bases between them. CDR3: CASSSRGTPNRLYF. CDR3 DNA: TGTGCCAGCAGTAGCCGGGGGACTCCCAATCGGTTGTACTTC.

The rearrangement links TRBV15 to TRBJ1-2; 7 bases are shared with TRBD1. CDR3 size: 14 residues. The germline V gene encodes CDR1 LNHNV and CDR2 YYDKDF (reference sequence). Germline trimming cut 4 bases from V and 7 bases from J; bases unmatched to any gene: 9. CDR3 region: CATSIYDRDGGYTF. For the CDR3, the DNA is TGTGCCACCAGCATCTACGACAGGGATGGTGGCTACACCTTC.

CDR3: CASSWSSYEQYF. The CDR3 DNA reads as TGTGCCAGCAGCTGGAGCTCCTACGAGCAGTACTTC. This rearrangement joins TRBV11-3 to TRBJ2-7; D is undetermined. The CDR3 length is 12 residues. Germline assignment: CDR1 SGHNT and CDR2 YENEEA. Trimming took off 4 bases at V and 0 bases at J, with 4 bases between the two ends.

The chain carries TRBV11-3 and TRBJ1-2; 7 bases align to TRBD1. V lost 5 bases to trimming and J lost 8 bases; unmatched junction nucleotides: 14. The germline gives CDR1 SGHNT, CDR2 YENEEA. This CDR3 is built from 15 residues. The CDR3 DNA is TGTGCCAGCAGCGCCCCAGGGGGTGGATCGCGGGGCTACACCTTC. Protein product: CASSAPGGGSRGYTF.

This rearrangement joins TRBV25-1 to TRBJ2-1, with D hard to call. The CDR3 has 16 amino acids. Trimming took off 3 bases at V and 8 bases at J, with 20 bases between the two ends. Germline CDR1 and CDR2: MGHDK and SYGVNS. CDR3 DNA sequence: TGTGCCAGCAGTGACCTAGGATCCGTTACCCCCGATGAGCAGTTCTTC. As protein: CASSDLGSVTPDEQFF. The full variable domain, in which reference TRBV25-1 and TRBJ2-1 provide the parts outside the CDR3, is EADIYQTPRYLVIGTGKKITLECSQTMGHDKMYWYQQDPGMELHLIHYSYGVNSTEKGDLSSESTVSRIRTEHFPLTLESARPSHTSQYLCASSDLGSVTPDEQFFGPGTRLTVL.